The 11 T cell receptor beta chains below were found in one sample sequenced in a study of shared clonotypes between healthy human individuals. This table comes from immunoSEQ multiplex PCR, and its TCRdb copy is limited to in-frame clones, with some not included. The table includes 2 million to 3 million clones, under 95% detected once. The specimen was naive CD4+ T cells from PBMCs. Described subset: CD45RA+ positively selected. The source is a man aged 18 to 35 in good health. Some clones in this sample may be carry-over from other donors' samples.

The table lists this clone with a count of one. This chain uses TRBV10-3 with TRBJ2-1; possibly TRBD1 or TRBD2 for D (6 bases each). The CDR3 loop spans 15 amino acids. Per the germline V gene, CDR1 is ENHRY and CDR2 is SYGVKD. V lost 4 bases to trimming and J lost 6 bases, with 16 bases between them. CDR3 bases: TGTGCCATCAGTGGTAGGGGGACTCCTAGCAATGAGCAGTTCTTC. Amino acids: CAISGRGTPSNEQFF.

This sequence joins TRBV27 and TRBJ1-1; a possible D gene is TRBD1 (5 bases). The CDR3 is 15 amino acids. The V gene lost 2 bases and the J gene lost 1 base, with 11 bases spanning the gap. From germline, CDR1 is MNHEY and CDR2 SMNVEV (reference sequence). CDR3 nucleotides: TGTGCCAGCAGTTTAAGTGGACACACGAACACTGAAGCTTTCTTT. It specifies CASSLSGHTNTEAFF.

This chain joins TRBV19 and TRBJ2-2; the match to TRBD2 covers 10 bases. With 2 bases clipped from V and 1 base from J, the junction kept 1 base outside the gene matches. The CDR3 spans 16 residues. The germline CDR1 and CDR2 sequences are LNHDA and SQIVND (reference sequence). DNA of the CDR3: TGTGCCAGTAGTATACTAGCGGGAGAGAACACCGGGGAGCTGTTTTTT. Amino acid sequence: CASSILAGENTGELFF.

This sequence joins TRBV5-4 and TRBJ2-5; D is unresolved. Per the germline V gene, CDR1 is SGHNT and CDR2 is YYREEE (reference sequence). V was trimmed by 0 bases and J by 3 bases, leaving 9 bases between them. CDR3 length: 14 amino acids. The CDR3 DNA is TGTGCCAGCAGCTTGGGGGCGACTGAAGAGACCCAGTACTTC. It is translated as CASSLGATEETQYF. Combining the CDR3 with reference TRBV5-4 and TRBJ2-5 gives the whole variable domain ETGVTQSPTHLIKTRGQQVTLRCSSQSGHNTVSWYQQALGQGPQFIFQYYREEENGRGNFPPRFSGLQFPNYSSELNVNALELDDSALYLCASSLGATEETQYFGPGTRLLVL.

The chain's CDR3 is CASSFNHGARRTGELFF. CDR3 sequence (DNA): TGTGCCAGCAGCTTTAACCACGGGGCGCGTCGCACCGGGGAGCTGTTTTTT. V and J are TRBV7-2 and TRBJ2-2; D tentatively reads TRBD1 or TRBD2 (5 bases each). The CDR3 is made up of 17 amino acids. CDR1 SGHTA and CDR2 FQGNSA come from the germline V gene. With 3 bases removed from V and 4 bases from J, the gap between germline ends came to 18 bases. Complete variable domain (other parts from reference TRBV7-2 and TRBJ2-2): GAGVSQSPSNKVTEKGKDVELRCDPISGHTALYWYRQSLGQGLEFLIYFQGNSAPDKSGLPSDRFSAERTGGSVSTLTIQRTQQEDSAVYLCASSFNHGARRTGELFFGEGSRLTVL.

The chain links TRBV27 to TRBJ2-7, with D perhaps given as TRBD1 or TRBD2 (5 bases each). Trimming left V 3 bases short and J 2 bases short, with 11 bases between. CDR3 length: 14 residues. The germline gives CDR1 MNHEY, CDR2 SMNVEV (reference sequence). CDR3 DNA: TGTGCCAGCAGTTTTTGGGGACGGCCCTACGAGCAGTACTTC. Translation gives CASSFWGRPYEQYF.

The CDR3 reads CASATGNSNQPQHF. For the CDR3, the DNA is TGTGCCAGTGCGACAGGGAATAGCAATCAGCCCCAGCATTTT. This chain connects TRBV18 to TRBJ1-5, with 7 bases aligning to TRBD1. CDR1 KGHSH and CDR2 LQKENI come from the germline V gene. V shed 9 bases and J 0 bases; nucleotides not matched to a gene: 5. The CDR3 consists of 14 residues.

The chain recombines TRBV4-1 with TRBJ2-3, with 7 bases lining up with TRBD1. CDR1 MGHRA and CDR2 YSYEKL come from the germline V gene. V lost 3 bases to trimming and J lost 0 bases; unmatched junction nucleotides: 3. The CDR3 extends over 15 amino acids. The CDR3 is CASSHTGQSTDTQYF. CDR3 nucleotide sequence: TGCGCCAGCAGCCATACGGGACAGAGCACAGATACGCAGTATTTT.

The CDR3 protein is CASPSRDGYGYTF. The CDR3 DNA sequence: TGTGCCAGCCCCTCTAGGGACGGCTATGGCTACACCTTC. The chain carries TRBV5-4 and TRBJ1-2, with a tentative D call TRBD1 (5 bases). The CDR3 is 13 amino acids. Trimming removed 7 bases from V and 4 bases from J, with 14 bases in between. Germline CDR1 and CDR2: SGHNT and YYREEE (reference sequence). The full variable domain, rest sourced from reference TRBV5-4 and TRBJ1-2, is ETGVTQSPTHLIKTRGQQVTLRCSSQSGHNTVSWYQQALGQGPQFIFQYYREEENGRGNFPPRFSGLQFPNYSSELNVNALELDDSALYLCASPSRDGYGYTFGSGTRLTVV.

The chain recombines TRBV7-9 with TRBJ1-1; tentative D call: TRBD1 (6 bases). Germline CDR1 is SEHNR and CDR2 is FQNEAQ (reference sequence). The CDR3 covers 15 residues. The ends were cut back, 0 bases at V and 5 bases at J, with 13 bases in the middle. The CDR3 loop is CASSLASGGRTEAFF. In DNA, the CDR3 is TGTGCCAGCAGCTTAGCGTCGGGGGGCCGGACTGAAGCTTTCTTT.

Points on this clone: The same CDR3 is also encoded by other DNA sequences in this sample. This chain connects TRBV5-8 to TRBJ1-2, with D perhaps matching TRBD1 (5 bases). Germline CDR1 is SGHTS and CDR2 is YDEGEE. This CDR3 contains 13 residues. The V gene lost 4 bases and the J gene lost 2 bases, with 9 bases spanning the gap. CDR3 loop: CASSLNRNYGYTF. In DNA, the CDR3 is TGTGCCAGCAGCCTCAACAGGAACTATGGCTACACCTTC.